This TCR beta chain is drawn from a study of cytomegalovirus exposure and HLA in healthy donors (dated by TCRdb to 2017 to 2019). Background for the entire study: According to an earlier analysis of 587 of the donors, about 170 million T cells yielded 90 million to 130 million unique TCR beta sequences and about 300 Gb of sequence data. In addition to the first cohort of 666 subjects, a separate validation cohort of approximately 110 different subjects was used. A later analysis re-examined previously published TCR beta repertoires from 500 to 700 donors and added high-resolution HLA genotyping to investigate patterns of TCR occurrence. Among the roughly 370 genotyped donors, under 90% belonged to the genetic ancestry cluster associated with self-reported Caucasian donors. The study profiled the T cell repertoires of 500 to 800 subjects by immunosequencing and related them to cytomegalovirus serostatus. Because of strong linkage in the cohort, 4 to 6 DR-DQ haplotypes were treated as single units for association and clustering. In a later genetic analysis, genome-wide SNP genotypes for about three fifths of the roughly 670 donors were used, and that subset was treated as a discovery cohort. Typing coverage differed by locus: A, B, C, DRB1 and DQB1 were typed in roughly 629-630 donors, DQA1 in about 550, DPA1 in nearly 610, and DPB1 in just under 480. About 300 gigabases of sequencing data and 80 million or so unique TCR sequences were included in an early release covering roughly 600 HLA-typed donors. Rather than using new phenotypic data, the later analysis identified candidate immune exposures from TCR beta sequences and from how often those sequences occurred across donors. HLA typing included class I and class II loci at four-digit resolution. Among around 400 genotyped donors of the cohort, an average of about 240,000 unique TCR beta nucleotide sequences were sequenced per donor, roughly a sixth of them non-productive. Alongside the repertoire data, information on donor age, sex, ethnicity and CMV serostatus was compiled. Every discovery cohort repertoire had been produced on one sequencing platform. The study aimed to test whether cataloging public T cell receptors could reveal signatures of past pathogen exposure. High-throughput TCR immunosequencing, statistical association of individual TCRs with disease status, and machine learning were combined to predict cytomegalovirus infection status. An earlier analysis of fewer than 700 of the donors applied high-throughput TCR beta sequencing to assess whether each TCR beta V gene segment acted as functional or pseudogenic.

Summary of the overall study and its limitations: Correlated functional status among segregating V segments might reflect linkage disequilibrium, but an unknown experimental factor could not be ruled out. Immune exposure information for the cohort was limited to CMV serostatus. Several of the top co-occurrence clusters appeared to be linked to parvovirus B19, influenza, CMV and Epstein-Barr virus, according to a later analysis. HLA typing was unavailable for some donors at each locus, so association tests used only the typed subset. A later genetic analysis reported fewer N-insertions in productive TCRs among donors in an Asian-associated ancestry cluster than the roughly 700-donor mean. According to a later analysis, TCR association rates differed among HLA loci, with DRB1 alleles showing the most associated TCRs and HLA-C alleles showing the fewest. In both the original and validation cohorts, the classifier was reported to diagnose cytomegalovirus status with high specificity and sensitivity. At a false discovery rate of 0.05, a later analysis linked some 18,000 TCR beta sequences to specific HLA alleles. In a later analysis, HLA-associated TCR beta chains were found to be more clonally expanded and to have lower generation probabilities than equally common non-associated chains. While some public TCRs were present in many individuals, most TCR sequences turned up only very rarely across donors. When HLA alleles, especially DR and DQ, strongly co-occurred, attributing TCR associations to individual alleles was difficult. Presence/absence analyses assumed roughly uniform sequencing depth across donors, an assumption that may not hold. The authors suggested that the approach could potentially be extended to other disease states and immunological phenotypes. A further reported finding was that TCR beta sequences accurately predicted the HLA-A and HLA-B alleles for most subjects in the first cohort. The study listed 170 or so TCR beta chains as associated with cytomegalovirus. A cluster of highly shared sequence variants was judged likely to be a technical artifact of the sequencing pipeline. Some IMGT-functional V segments, including TRBV6-2 and TRBV6-3, could not be distinguished by the 87-base-pair reads and were therefore excluded. A few of the identified cytomegalovirus-associated TCR beta chains were confirmed in vitro to be specific for cytomegalovirus antigens. In a later analysis, most CMV-associated TCR beta chains were found to appear HLA-restricted, with HLA associations seemingly driven largely by CMV exposure. In an earlier analysis of about 600 of the donors, most TCR beta V segments appeared in productive rearrangements about 87% or about 30% of the time, broadly matching IMGT annotations. Because counts were too low, some 16 rarely observed V segments, including chromosome 9 orphons, were excluded from the earlier analysis of 587 of the donors. This cohort had only TCR beta chains sequenced, and the lack of alpha or paired-chain data limited which features could be detected. An association between a missense DCLRE1C variant and V-gene and J-gene trimming of TCR beta chains was found in a later genetic analysis and replicated in an independent cohort.

This clone came up a few times. Its antigen is not yet known. Within one base of it there is no much larger clone, and no base qualities were kept. The germline V gene encodes CDR1 SNHLY and CDR2 FYNNEI. Its CDR3 holds 15 amino acids, cysteine through phenylalanine. This entry keeps only the CDR3 DNA: 45 bases, framed from base 1. V loses 4 bases of germline sequence and J loses 7 bases, and the interval between the two ends is 14 bases. The library came from the immunoSEQ multiplex PCR assay. A mixture of 60 forward primers for TCR Vbeta segments and 13 reverse primers for TCR Jbeta segments was used in the multiplex PCR. Amplification of the CDR3 region of rearranged TCR beta genes was performed with a multiplex PCR assay on genomic DNA. The Illumina HiSeq System was used to sequence the amplified TCR beta libraries as 87-base-pair reads. Regarding the original processing steps: In a later analysis, 77 million or so unique TCR beta chains were counted across the approximately 670 repertoires, and roughly 10 million of these chains were shared by at least two donors. Raw reads were error-corrected and collapsed into unique sequences by a nearest-neighbor algorithm in which closely related sequences were merged to remove PCR and sequencing errors. Alignment of CDR3 sequences to IMGT reference sequences was used to assign V, D and J gene segments. For a sequence to be retained, a match of at least six nucleotides was required to both a V gene segment and a J gene segment. Rearrangements were called productive when the CDR3 lacked stop codons and stayed in frame with V and J; all others were non-productive. CDR3 was defined by IMGT convention, running from the second conserved V-encoded cysteine to the conserved J-encoded phenylalanine. Sequences without an unambiguous match to a single V gene segment were excluded from the earlier analysis of about 640 of the donors. In an earlier analysis of approximately 610 of the donors, V segments were called functional above 56.7% productive rearrangements and were called segregating when the between-donor standard deviation exceeded 5%. A statistical classification framework was built to diagnose cytomegalovirus status from the catalog of TCR beta chain sequences. V and J gene assignment, in a later analysis, came from comparing TCR nucleotide sequences with IMGT/GENE-DB human TR gene sequences. Using the TCRdist pipeline, a later analysis assigned CDR3 sequences along with most-parsimonious VDJ recombination scenarios. In a later analysis, each TCR beta chain was defined by its CDR3 amino acid sequence together with its V-gene family, and reads without a unique V-gene family were excluded. To address suspected cross-contamination and a sequencing artifact, a later analysis removed 550 to 750 highly shared, low-generation-probability nucleotide sequences. In a later analysis, a clonal expansion index for each public chain was calculated from normalized within-repertoire ranks of inferred template counts. Generation probabilities in a later analysis came from a VDJ recombination model fitted to out-of-frame rearrangements, and those results were checked against IGoR. A later analysis scored TCR-TCR, TCR-HLA and TCR-CMV co-occurrence with hypergeometric tests, applying a repertoire-size bias correction to TCR pairs. In a later analysis, false discovery rates were estimated by permuting HLA or CMV assignments 20 times. A later analysis grouped co-occurring TCRs with DBSCAN, adding TCRdist sequence similarity when clustering within HLA-allele-positive subsets. Repertoires with fewer than 30,000 or more than 120,000 public chains, plus five repertoires with anomalous nucleotide sharing, were excluded from co-occurrence clustering. Drawn from immuneACCESS, this table holds only the in-frame rearrangements with V and J called that TCRdb kept. Clones are partly lost; checked studies trace under half to an unresolved V gene and leave the rest unexplained. That table gives V, J and clone size, and the DNA gave D and trimming. For this sample the table gives about 150,000 clones, of which approximately 81% were detected only once. The top ten clonotypes cover roughly 2.3% of the sample.

In total, 666 healthy bone marrow donors made up the cohort. At the time of sampling, all cohort members were nominally healthy, though unrecorded immune exposures were likely present. The donor tested CMV seronegative, placing the donor among the 300 to 400 seronegative members of the cohort. Every donor gave a peripheral blood sample, and the peripheral blood mononuclear cells from that sample were used for TCR beta sequencing. The Qiagen DNeasy Blood Extraction Kit was used to extract genomic DNA from the blood cell samples. The chain couples TRBV2 to TRBJ1-6, and the D gene may be TRBD1, 6 bases matching. Sequenced input: PBMCs. The clonotype comes from a woman between 18 and 29 years old in good health and CMV-seronegative. The base sequence is TGTGCCAGCAGTGTACGGGCAGGGGAAAATTCACCCCTCCACTTT. This encodes CASSVRAGENSPLHF.